A single sample is the source of the 27 T cell receptor beta chains below, sequenced in a study of blood T cell repertoires in COVID-19. Profiling relied on immunoSEQ multiplex PCR, and the TCRdb table lists in-frame clones only, not all of them. In the table there are about 200,000 clones, roughly four fifths of which are singletons. The sequencing input was PBMCs or T cells enriched from blood (not recorded which). These receptors were collected from a man in his forties who had recovered from COVID-19.

This clone showed up just a few times. The chain employs TRBV14 and TRBJ2-7; weak D call: TRBD1 (6 bases). With 4 bases removed from V and 3 bases from J, the gap between germline ends came to 10 bases. CDR3 length: 13 residues. Germline assignment: CDR1 SGHDN and CDR2 FVKESK. The CDR3 DNA reads TGTGCCAGCAGCCCCGGGACAAGCTACGAGCAGTACTTC. As protein: CASSPGTSYEQYF. The full variable domain, completed using reference TRBV14 and TRBJ2-7, is EAGVTQFPSHSVIEKGQTVTLRCDPISGHDNLYWYRRVMGKEIKFLLHFVKESKQDESGMPNNRFLAERTGGTYSTLKVQPAELEDSGVYFCASSPGTSYEQYFGPGTRLTVT.

This chain uses TRBV2 with TRBJ1-5; 7 bases match TRBD1. This CDR3 comprises 15 residues. Unmatched junction bases numbered 8, after V lost 5 bases and J lost 4 bases. Germline loops: CDR1 SNHLY, CDR2 FYNNEI. CDR3 region: CASSPTGAPNQPQHF. The CDR3 DNA reads TGTGCCAGCAGTCCTACAGGGGCCCCAAATCAGCCCCAGCATTTT.

The chain uses TRBV7-9 and TRBJ2-1; 9 nucleotides align to TRBD2. Germline V lookup: CDR1 SEHNR, CDR2 FQNEAQ (reference sequence). There are 16 residues in the CDR3. V gave up 5 bases and J gave up 2 bases; unmatched junction bases: 7. The CDR3 here is CASSTISGGAYNEQFF. The CDR3 DNA reads TGTGCCAGCAGCACAATTAGCGGGGGAGCCTACAATGAGCAGTTCTTC.

DNA of the CDR3: TGTGCCAGCTCACCCCAGGGGGGAGGTGAAAAACTGTTTTTT. Encoded protein: CASSPQGGGEKLFF. This rearrangement joins TRBV18 to TRBJ1-4; 7 bases are shared with TRBD1. CDR3 size: 14 residues. The germline V gene encodes CDR1 KGHSH and CDR2 LQKENI. With 3 bases clipped from V and 7 bases from J, the junction kept 5 bases outside the gene matches.

There are a few counts of this clone. This chain uses TRBV6-2 or TRBV6-3 with TRBJ2-7; 12 bases are a match to TRBD1. This CDR3 region has 14 residues. Germline V gene lookup returns CDR1 MNHEY and CDR2 SVGEGT. The junction had 5 bases not matched to a gene; V was cut back by 5 bases and J by 6 bases. This CDR3 reads CASSNRDRGLEQYF. CDR3 DNA: TGTGCCAGCAGTAACCGGGACAGGGGGCTCGAGCAGTACTTC.

The table lists this clone with a count of one. The rearrangement links TRBV6-2 or TRBV6-3 to TRBJ2-1; perhaps TRBD1 as D (6 bases). The CDR3 length is 15 residues. V lost 2 bases, J lost 4 bases, and 12 bases lay in between. Looked up from germline, CDR1 is MNHEY and CDR2 is SVGEGT. The CDR3 DNA sequence: TGTGCCAGCAGTTACCGTCAGGGGAAATACAATGAGCAGTTCTTC. Residues: CASSYRQGKYNEQFF.

The V and J genes are TRBV7-9 and TRBJ1-6, with D maybe TRBD1 (5 bases). Trimming removed 5 bases at V and 7 bases at J, with 18 bases between. The CDR3 covers 16 residues. Per germline, CDR1 SEHNR and CDR2 FQNEAQ (reference sequence). CDR3 residues: CASSPGGGEANSPLHF. DNA of the CDR3: TGTGCCAGCAGCCCCGGGGGGGGAGAGGCCAATTCACCCCTCCACTTT. Filled out from reference TRBV7-9 and TRBJ1-6, the complete variable domain reads DTGVSQNPRHKITKRGQNVTFRCDPISEHNRLYWYRQTLGQGPEFLTYFQNEAQLEKSRLLSDRFSAERPKGSFSTLEIQRTEQGDSAMYLCASSPGGGEANSPLHFGNGTRLTVT.

This chain uses TRBV7-8 with TRBJ1-2; D is uncertain. V was clipped by 5 bases and J by 2 bases, with 9 bases between them. The CDR3 contains 13 residues. The germline V gene has CDR1 SGHVS and CDR2 FQNEAQ. CDR3 DNA: TGTGCCAGCAGCCCTACAGAAAACTATGGCTACACCTTC. This sequence encodes CASSPTENYGYTF.

This chain links TRBV10-2 with TRBJ2-4; D perhaps matches TRBD1 (6 bases). V was shortened by 8 bases and J by 0 bases, with 11 bases between the two germline ends. The CDR3 extends over 14 amino acids. Germline assignment: CDR1 WSHSY and CDR2 SAAADI. The CDR3 nucleotides are TGCGCCAGCGACTCGGGACAAGCCAAAAACATTCAGTACTTC. Protein product: CASDSGQAKNIQYF.

V usage is TRBV2 and J usage is TRBJ1-3, with D hard to call. Trimming left V 6 bases short and J 3 bases short, with 12 bases between. Germline CDR1 and CDR2: SNHLY and FYNNEI. The CDR3 covers 14 residues. CDR3 nucleotides: TGTGCCAGCAGCGGTGTGCAGCGTGGAAACACCATATATTTT. Translation gives CASSGVQRGNTIYF.

To note about this clone: The junction and the germline gene differ at one end; a read error may be behind it. The chain links TRBV7-7 to TRBJ2-5, with D hard to call. Germline V gene sequence: CDR1 SSHAT, CDR2 FNYEAQ (reference sequence). The CDR3 has 15 amino acids. The CDR3 DNA reads as TGTGCTAGCAGCTTAGGAAGTGGGCGTCAACAGACCCAGTACTTC. This translates into CASSLGSGRQQTQYF.

The rearrangement joins TRBV19 to TRBJ2-5; TRBD1 matches at 9 bases. The CDR3 consists of 13 residues. The ends lost 7 bases at V and 4 bases at J; junction bases unmatched: 4. The germline V gene encodes CDR1 LNHDA and CDR2 SQIVND (reference sequence). The CDR3 is CASTGQGLETQYF. The DNA for the CDR3 is TGTGCCAGTACTGGACAGGGGTTAGAGACCCAGTACTTC.

There are a few counts of this clone. V gene TRBV28 combines with J gene TRBJ1-6; D unresolved. The V gene's germline CDR1 is MDHEN and CDR2 SYDVKM. CDR3 length: 18 residues. Deletions cut 6 bases from V and 1 base from J, with 19 bases between. As DNA, the CDR3 is TGTGCCAGCAGCCTACCCCCTCCCCGGGGATCCTATAATTCACCCCTCCACTTT. The encoded protein is CASSLPPPRGSYNSPLHF.

This clone was recorded only once. The genes are TRBV6-5 and TRBJ2-3, with 8 bases matching TRBD2. Germline CDR1 and CDR2: MNHEY and SVGAGI. This CDR3 is built from 15 residues. The V gene end was trimmed by 2 bases and the J gene end by 4 bases; junction bases not matched to a gene: 5. Here the CDR3 reads CASSYAGGWADTQYF. CDR3 sequence (DNA): TGTGCCAGCAGTTACGCGGGGGGTTGGGCAGATACGCAGTATTTT.

The rearrangement uses TRBV5-6 and TRBJ1-1; D not certain. Germline CDR1 is SGHDT and CDR2 is YYEEEE. The V end lost 0 bases, the J end lost 5 bases, and 8 bases lay between the germline ends. This CDR3 is built from 13 residues. The CDR3 sequence is CASSLEWATEAFF. The CDR3 coding sequence is TGTGCCAGCAGCTTGGAGTGGGCGACTGAAGCTTTCTTT.

CDR3 sequence reads: CASSFAGDTQYF. The CDR3 DNA sequence: TGTGCCAGCAGCTTTGCGGGAGATACGCAGTATTTT. This sequence joins TRBV11-3 and TRBJ2-3, with a tentative D call TRBD2 (5 bases). CDR3 size: 12 residues. The V gene's germline CDR1 is SGHNT and CDR2 YENEEA. The V gene lost 3 bases and the J gene lost 5 bases, with 6 bases spanning the gap.

V gene TRBV27 combines with J gene TRBJ2-5; a possible D gene is TRBD1 (5 bases). V was pared by 2 bases and J by 5 bases, with 9 bases between. In germline, CDR1 is MNHEY, CDR2 SMNVEV (reference sequence). This CDR3 region has 13 residues. The CDR3 DNA follows: TGTGCCAGCAGTTTAGGGGCGAGGGAGACCCAGTACTTC. It specifies CASSLGARETQYF.

V gene TRBV9 combines with J gene TRBJ1-1; D gene uncertain. The ends were cut back, 4 bases at V and 3 bases at J, with 10 bases in the middle. Germline CDR1 SGDLS, CDR2 YYNGEE. The CDR3 has 13 residues. The CDR3 bases are TGTGCCAGCAGCCCACGCCGGGACACTGAAGCTTTCTTT. This sequence encodes CASSPRRDTEAFF.

This chain joins TRBV28 and TRBJ1-2; no clear D gene. Germline loops: CDR1 MDHEN, CDR2 SYDVKM. This CDR3 region has 13 residues. V was trimmed by 5 bases and J by 2 bases, leaving 9 bases between them. The CDR3 nucleotides are TGTGCCAGCAGTGCGGCGCAAAACTATGGCTACACCTTC. Residues: CASSAAQNYGYTF.

The rearrangement links TRBV19 to TRBJ1-1; D is undetermined. V lost 7 bases, J lost 1 base, and 13 bases lay in between. The CDR3 covers 14 residues. Germline V gene lookup returns CDR1 LNHDA and CDR2 SQIVND (reference sequence). The CDR3 DNA reads TGTGCCAGTACAGGCGCAGGTGGGAACACTGAAGCTTTCTTT. Translating gives CASTGAGGNTEAFF.

This clone has only one observation. The CDR3 bases are TGTGCCAGCAGGACCACGGGGAATAGCAATCAGCCCCAGCATTTT. Translated: CASRTTGNSNQPQHF. The chain carries TRBV7-2 and TRBJ1-5; D gene unclear. Per the germline V gene, CDR1 is SGHTA and CDR2 is FQGNSA. Deletions cut 6 bases from V and 0 bases from J, with 12 bases between. The CDR3 extends over 15 amino acids.

V and J are TRBV30 and TRBJ1-1, with D tentatively TRBD1 (5 bases). The CDR3 is made up of 15 amino acids. V dropped 0 bases and J dropped 1 base, with 12 bases sitting between them. Germline CDR1 is GTSNPN and CDR2 is SVGIG (reference sequence). The CDR3 sequence is CAWSVGTPSNTEAFF. For the CDR3, the DNA is TGTGCCTGGAGTGTAGGGACTCCATCGAACACTGAAGCTTTCTTT. Using reference TRBV30 and TRBJ1-1 for the parts outside the CDR3, the full variable domain is SQTIHQWPATLVQPVGSPLSLECTVEGTSNPNLYWYRQAAGRGLQLLFYSVGIGQISSEVPQNLSASRPQDRQFILSSKKLLLSDSGFYLCAWSVGTPSNTEAFFGQGTRLTVV.

This sequence joins TRBV2 and TRBJ1-2; no firm D call. From germline, CDR1 is SNHLY and CDR2 FYNNEI. The CDR3 sequence is 13 residues long. Trimming removed 7 bases from V and 8 bases from J, with 17 bases in between. The CDR3 DNA is TGTGCCAGCACTCTGGCCCCTCACCGCGGCTACACCTTC. This translates into CASTLAPHRGYTF.

This clone was counted a few times. The J gene is TRBJ1-1, the V gene TRBV28, with D possibly TRBD1 on 5 matching bases. Germline-derived CDR1 and CDR2 are MDHEN and SYDVKM. V was pared by 3 bases and J by 5 bases, with 16 bases between. This CDR3 has 15 amino acids. CDR3 in amino acids: CASSLVGHLGTEAFF. CDR3 DNA sequence: TGTGCCAGCAGTTTGGTGGGGCACCTGGGGACTGAAGCTTTCTTT.

This clone was recorded once. The chain is built from TRBV18 and TRBJ2-7; D is unresolved. With 3 bases removed from V and 6 bases from J, the gap between germline ends came to 9 bases. The CDR3 has 12 amino acids. CDR1 is KGHSH, CDR2 LQKENI, per germline. The CDR3 here is CASSPGTVEQYF. The CDR3 DNA reads as TGTGCCAGCTCACCCGGTACGGTCGAGCAGTACTTC.

The CDR3: CASSRLGAEGETQYF. CDR3 nucleotide sequence: TGTGCCAGCAGTCGTCTCGGGGCGGAGGGGGAGACCCAGTACTTC. The rearrangement links TRBV6-5 to TRBJ2-5; maybe TRBD2 (6 bases). The CDR3 loop spans 15 amino acids. Germline V gene sequence: CDR1 MNHEY, CDR2 SVGAGI. V lost 5 bases and J lost 5, with 18 bases in between.

This chain uses TRBV13 with TRBJ2-6; tentatively, D is TRBD1 (5 bases). The CDR3 has 15 residues. CDR1 and CDR2 (germline): PRHDT, FYEKMQ (reference sequence). Trimming shortened V by 2 bases and J by 4 bases, and 9 bases separated the two germline ends. CDR3 DNA: TGTGCCAGCAGCTTACTAGGGGCCGGGGCCAACGTCCTGACTTTC. Encoded protein: CASSLLGAGANVLTF.